The source of this T cell receptor beta chain is a study of blood T cell repertoires in COVID-19. Study overall: Donors in the United States, Italy and Spain gave samples during acute or convalescent COVID-19. T cells, B-cell-depleted T cells, or PBMCs supplied cDNA or gDNA.

Authors' data handling: Reference gene primers were amplified, and this amplification served to estimate nucleated cell counts. Libraries were prepared by immunoSEQ multiplex PCR; TCRdb keeps only in-frame clonotypes and omits some of them. The V and J calls and the clone size are those of that table, but D and trimming were determined from the DNA. This table holds about 15,000 clones, about 80% found once. Trimming left V 1 base short and J 1 base short, with 13 bases between. The CDR3 length is 17 residues. Germline CDR1 LGHNA, CDR2 YSLEER. This TCR derives from a human donor in a cohort sampled during active COVID-19. The specimen was peripheral blood. The chain recombines TRBV4-3 with TRBJ2-2; tentatively, D is TRBD1 (6 bases). The CDR3 DNA reads TGCGCCAGCAGCCAAGCCACAGGGATCGGGAACACCGGGGAGCTGTTTTTT. Translated: CASSQATGIGNTGELFF.